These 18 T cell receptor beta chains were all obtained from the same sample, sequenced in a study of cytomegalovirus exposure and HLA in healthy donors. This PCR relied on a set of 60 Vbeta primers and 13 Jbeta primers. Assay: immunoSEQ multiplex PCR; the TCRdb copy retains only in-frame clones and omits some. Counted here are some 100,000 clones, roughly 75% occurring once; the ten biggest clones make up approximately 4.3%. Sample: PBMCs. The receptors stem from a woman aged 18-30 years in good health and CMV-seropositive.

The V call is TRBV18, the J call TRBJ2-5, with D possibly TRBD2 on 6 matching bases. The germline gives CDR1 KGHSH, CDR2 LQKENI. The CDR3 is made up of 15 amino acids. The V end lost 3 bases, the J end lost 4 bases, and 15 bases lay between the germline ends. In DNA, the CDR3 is TGTGCCAGCTCACCTACCGTGGGGGGATCAGAGACCCAGTACTTC. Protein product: CASSPTVGGSETQYF.

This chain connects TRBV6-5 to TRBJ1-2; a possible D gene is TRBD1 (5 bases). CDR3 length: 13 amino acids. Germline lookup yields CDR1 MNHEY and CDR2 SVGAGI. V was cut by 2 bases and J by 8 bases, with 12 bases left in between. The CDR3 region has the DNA TGTGCCAGCAGTTACGTCGCGGGGGGGGGCTACACCTTC. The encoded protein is CASSYVAGGGYTF.

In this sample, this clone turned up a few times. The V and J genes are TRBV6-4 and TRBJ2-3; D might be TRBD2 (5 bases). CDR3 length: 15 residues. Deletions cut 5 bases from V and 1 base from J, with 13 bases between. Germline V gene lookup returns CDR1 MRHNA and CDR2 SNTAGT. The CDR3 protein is CASSPGRDGTDTQYF. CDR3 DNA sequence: TGTGCCAGCAGTCCTGGGAGAGACGGCACAGATACGCAGTATTTT.

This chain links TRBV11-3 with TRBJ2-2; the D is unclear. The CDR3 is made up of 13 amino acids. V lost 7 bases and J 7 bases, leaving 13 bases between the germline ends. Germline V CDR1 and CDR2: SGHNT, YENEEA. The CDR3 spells CASTISEVGELFF. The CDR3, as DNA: TGTGCCAGCACAATCTCCGAGGTCGGGGAGCTGTTTTTT.

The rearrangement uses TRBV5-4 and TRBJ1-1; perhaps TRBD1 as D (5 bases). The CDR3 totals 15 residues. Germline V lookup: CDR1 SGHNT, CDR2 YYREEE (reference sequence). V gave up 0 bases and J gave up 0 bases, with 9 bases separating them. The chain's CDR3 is CASSLAAGVNTEAFF. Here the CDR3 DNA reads TGTGCCAGCAGCTTGGCGGCGGGGGTGAACACTGAAGCTTTCTTT. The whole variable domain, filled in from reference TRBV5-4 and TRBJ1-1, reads ETGVTQSPTHLIKTRGQQVTLRCSSQSGHNTVSWYQQALGQGPQFIFQYYREEENGRGNFPPRFSGLQFPNYSSELNVNALELDDSALYLCASSLAAGVNTEAFFGQGTRLTVV.

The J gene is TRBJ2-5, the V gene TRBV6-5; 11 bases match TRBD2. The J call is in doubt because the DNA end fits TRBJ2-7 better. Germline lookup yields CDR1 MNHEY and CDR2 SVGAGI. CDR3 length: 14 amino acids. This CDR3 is CASREGLAEYEQYF. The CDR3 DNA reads TGTGCCAGCAGAGAGGGACTAGCGGAATACGAGCAGTACTTC.

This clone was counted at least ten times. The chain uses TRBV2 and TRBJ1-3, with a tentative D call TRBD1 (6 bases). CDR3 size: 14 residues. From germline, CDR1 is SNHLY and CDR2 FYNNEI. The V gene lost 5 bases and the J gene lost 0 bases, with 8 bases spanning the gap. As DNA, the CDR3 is TGTGCCAGCAGTAAGGACAGCTCTGGAAACACCATATATTTT. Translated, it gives CASSKDSSGNTIYF.

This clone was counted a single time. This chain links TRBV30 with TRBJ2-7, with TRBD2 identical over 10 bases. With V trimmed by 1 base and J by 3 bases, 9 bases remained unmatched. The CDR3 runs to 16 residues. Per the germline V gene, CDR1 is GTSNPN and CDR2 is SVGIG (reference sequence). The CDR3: CAWSEIPGLANYEQYF. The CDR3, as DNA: TGTGCCTGGAGTGAAATACCGGGACTAGCGAACTACGAGCAGTACTTC. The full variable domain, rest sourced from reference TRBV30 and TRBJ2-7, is SQTIHQWPATLVQPVGSPLSLECTVEGTSNPNLYWYRQAAGRGLQLLFYSVGIGQISSEVPQNLSASRPQDRQFILSSKKLLLSDSGFYLCAWSEIPGLANYEQYFGPGTRLTVT.

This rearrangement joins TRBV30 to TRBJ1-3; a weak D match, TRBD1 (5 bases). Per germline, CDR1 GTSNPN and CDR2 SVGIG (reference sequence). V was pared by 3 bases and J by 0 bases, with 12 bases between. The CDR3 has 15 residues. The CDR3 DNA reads TGTGCCTGGAGCCGGGGGACCCCCTCTGGAAACACCATATATTTT. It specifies CAWSRGTPSGNTIYF.

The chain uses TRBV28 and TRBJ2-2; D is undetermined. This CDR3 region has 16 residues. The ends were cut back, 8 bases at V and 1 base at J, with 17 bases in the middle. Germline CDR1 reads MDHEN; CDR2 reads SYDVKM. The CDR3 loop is CASSRSVGRNTGELFF. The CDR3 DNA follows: TGTGCCAGCTCCCGTTCAGTGGGCCGGAACACCGGGGAGCTGTTTTTT.

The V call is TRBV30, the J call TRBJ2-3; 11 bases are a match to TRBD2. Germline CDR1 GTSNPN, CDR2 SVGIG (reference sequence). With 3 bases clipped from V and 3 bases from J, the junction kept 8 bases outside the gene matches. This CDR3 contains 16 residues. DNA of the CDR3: TGTGCCTGGAGAGACACGGGACTAGCGGTAACAGATACGCAGTATTTT. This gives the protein CAWRDTGLAVTDTQYF. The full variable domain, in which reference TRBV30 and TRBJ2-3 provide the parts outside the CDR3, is SQTIHQWPATLVQPVGSPLSLECTVEGTSNPNLYWYRQAAGRGLQLLFYSVGIGQISSEVPQNLSASRPQDRQFILSSKKLLLSDSGFYLCAWRDTGLAVTDTQYFGPGTRLTVL.

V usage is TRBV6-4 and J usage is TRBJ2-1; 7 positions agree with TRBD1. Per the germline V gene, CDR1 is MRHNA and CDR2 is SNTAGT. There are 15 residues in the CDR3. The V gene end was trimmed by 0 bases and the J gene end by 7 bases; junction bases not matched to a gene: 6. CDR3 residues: CASSDSIAGGNEQFF. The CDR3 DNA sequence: TGTGCCAGCAGTGACTCGATAGCAGGGGGTAATGAGCAGTTCTTC.

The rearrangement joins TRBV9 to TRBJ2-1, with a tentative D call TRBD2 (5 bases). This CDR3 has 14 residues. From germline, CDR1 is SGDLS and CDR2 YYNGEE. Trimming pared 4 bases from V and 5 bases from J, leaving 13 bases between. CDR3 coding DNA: TGTGCCAGCAGCCCAAGGACTGGGAACAATGAGCAGTTCTTC. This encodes CASSPRTGNNEQFF.

CDR3 protein: CAWSPGVQETQYF. CDR3 DNA: TGTGCCTGGAGCCCCGGAGTTCAAGAGACCCAGTACTTC. V is TRBV30 and J is TRBJ2-5; D uncertain. The CDR3 length is 13 residues. The V gene's germline CDR1 is GTSNPN and CDR2 SVGIG (reference sequence). V lost 3 bases, J lost 2 bases, and 10 bases lay in between.

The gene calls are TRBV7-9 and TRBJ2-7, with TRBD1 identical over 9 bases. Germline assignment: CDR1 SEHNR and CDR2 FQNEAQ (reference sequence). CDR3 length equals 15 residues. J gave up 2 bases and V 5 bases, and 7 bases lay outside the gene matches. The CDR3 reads CASSPSGTGPYEQYF. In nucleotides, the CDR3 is TGTGCCAGCAGCCCGTCCGGGACAGGGCCCTACGAGCAGTACTTC.

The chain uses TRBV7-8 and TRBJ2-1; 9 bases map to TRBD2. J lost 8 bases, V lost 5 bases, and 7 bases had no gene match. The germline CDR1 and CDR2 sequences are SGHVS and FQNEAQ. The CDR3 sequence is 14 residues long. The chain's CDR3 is CASSPRSGRHEQFF. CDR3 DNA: TGTGCCAGCAGCCCCCGCAGCGGGAGGCATGAGCAGTTCTTC.

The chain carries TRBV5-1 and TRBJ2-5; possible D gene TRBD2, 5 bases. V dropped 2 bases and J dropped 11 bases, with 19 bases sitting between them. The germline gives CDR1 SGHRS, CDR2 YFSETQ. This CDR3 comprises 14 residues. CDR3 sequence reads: CASSLDTPYGEQYF. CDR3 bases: TGCGCCAGCAGCTTAGACACACCATACGGGGAGCAGTACTTC.

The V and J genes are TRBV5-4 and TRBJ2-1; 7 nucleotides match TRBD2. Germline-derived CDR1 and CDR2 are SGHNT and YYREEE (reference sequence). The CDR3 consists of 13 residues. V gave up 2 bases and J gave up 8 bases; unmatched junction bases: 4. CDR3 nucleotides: TGTGCCAGCAGCTTAGCGGGGTTCGATGAGCAGTTCTTC. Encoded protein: CASSLAGFDEQFF.